This T cell receptor (beta chain) was sequenced during a study of post-analysis software for immune sequencing data. Study-wide results and caveats: The five TRBV segments detected at higher frequency in patients than in controls included TRBV5-6, TRBV5-1 and TRBV20-1.

Turning to this clonotype: Its matching antigen is unknown.

The germline V gene encodes CDR1 SGDLS and CDR2 YYNGEE. The CDR3 has 16 amino acids. Trimming cost V 3 bases and J 0 bases, with 13 bases left between them. Unique molecular identifiers featured in each of the TCR beta cDNA libraries. TCRdb itself ran the PCR reads through MiXCR, one entry per CDR3 protein. Among roughly 730,000 distinct CDR3 sequences listed, roughly 30% were seen once. The genes are TRBV9 and TRBJ2-1; weak D call: TRBD2 (5 bases). The sequence came from a girl between 10 and 17 years old with multiple sclerosis. Sequencing input: blood. The CDR3 here is CASSARDLSSYNEQFF. The CDR3 DNA reads as TGTGCCAGCAGCGCCCGGGATCTCAGCTCCTACAATGAGCAGTTCTTC.